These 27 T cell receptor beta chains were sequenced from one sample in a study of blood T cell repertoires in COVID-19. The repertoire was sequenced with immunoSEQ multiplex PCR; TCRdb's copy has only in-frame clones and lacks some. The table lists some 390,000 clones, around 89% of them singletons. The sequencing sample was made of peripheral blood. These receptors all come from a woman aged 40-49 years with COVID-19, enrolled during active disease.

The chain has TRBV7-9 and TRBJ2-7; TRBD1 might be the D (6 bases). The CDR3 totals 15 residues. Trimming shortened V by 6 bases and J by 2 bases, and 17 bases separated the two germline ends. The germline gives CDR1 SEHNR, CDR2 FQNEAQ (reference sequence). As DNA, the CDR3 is TGTGCCAGCAGTCCACAGGGCCACCTGACCTACGAGCAGTACTTC. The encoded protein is CASSPQGHLTYEQYF.

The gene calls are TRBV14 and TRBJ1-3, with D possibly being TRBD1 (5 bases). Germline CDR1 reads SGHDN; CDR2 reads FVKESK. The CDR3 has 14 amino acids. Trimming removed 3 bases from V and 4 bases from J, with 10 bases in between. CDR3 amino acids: CASSQTAYGNTIYF. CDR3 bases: TGTGCCAGCAGCCAGACAGCTTACGGAAACACCATATATTTT.

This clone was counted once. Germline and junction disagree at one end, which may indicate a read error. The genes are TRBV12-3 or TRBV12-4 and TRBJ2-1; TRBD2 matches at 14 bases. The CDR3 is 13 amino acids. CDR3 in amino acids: CASSSGTSGSHVF. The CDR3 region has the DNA TGTGCCAGCAGTTCAGGGACTAGCGGGAGTCACGTCTTC.

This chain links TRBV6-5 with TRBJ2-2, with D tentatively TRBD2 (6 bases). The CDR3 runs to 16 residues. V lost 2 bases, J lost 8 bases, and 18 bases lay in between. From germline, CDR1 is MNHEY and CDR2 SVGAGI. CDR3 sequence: CASSYTGPKGGGELFF. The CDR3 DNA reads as TGTGCCAGCAGTTACACGGGGCCCAAGGGAGGAGGGGAGCTGTTTTTT.

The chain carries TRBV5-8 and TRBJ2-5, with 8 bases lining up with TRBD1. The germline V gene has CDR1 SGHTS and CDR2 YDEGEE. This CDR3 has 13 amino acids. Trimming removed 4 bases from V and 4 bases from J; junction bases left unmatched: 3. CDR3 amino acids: CASSLRGLETQYF. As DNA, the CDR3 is TGTGCCAGCAGCCTCAGGGGGCTAGAGACCCAGTACTTC.

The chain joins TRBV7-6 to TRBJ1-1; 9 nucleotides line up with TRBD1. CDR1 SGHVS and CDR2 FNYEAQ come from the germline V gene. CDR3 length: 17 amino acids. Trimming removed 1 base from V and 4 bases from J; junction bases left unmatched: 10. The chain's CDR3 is CASSLGVTGGDITEAFF. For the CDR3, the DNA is TGTGCCAGCAGCTTAGGGGTTACAGGGGGCGATATCACTGAAGCTTTCTTT.

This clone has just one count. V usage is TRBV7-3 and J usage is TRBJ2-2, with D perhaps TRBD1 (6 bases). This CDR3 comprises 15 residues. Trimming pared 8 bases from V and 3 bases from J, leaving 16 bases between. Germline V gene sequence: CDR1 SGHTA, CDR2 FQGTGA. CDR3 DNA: TGTGCCAGCCGGATAGTGGCAGGGGACACCGGGGAGCTGTTTTTT. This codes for CASRIVAGDTGELFF.

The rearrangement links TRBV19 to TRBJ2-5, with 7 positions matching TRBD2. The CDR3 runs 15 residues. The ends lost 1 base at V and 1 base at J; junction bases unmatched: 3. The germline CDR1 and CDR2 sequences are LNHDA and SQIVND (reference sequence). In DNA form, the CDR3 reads TGTGCCAGTAGTATAGTGGCGGGAGTCCAAGAGACCCAGTACTTC. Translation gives CASSIVAGVQETQYF.

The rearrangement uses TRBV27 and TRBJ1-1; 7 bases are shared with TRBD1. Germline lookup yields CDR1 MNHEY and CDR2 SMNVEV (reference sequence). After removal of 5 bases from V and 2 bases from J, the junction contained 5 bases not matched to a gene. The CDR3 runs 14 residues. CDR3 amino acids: CASSRTGANTEAFF. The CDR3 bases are TGTGCCAGCAGTAGAACAGGGGCCAACACTGAAGCTTTCTTT.

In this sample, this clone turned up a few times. The CDR3 sequence is CASSFRQALTQGTEAFF. CDR3 sequence (DNA): TGTGCCAGCAGCTTCCGACAGGCTCTTACACAGGGCACTGAAGCTTTCTTT. V usage is TRBV13 and J usage is TRBJ1-1; weak D call: TRBD1 (6 bases). Germline V gives CDR1 PRHDT, CDR2 FYEKMQ (reference sequence). The CDR3 loop spans 17 amino acids. V lost 3 bases, J lost 4 bases, and 21 bases lay in between.

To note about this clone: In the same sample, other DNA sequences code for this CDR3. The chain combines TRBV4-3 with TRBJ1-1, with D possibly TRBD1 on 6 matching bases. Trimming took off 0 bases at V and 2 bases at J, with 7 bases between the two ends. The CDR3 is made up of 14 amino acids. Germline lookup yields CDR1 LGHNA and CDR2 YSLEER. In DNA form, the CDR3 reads TGCGCCAGCAGCCAAGACAGGGGCAACACTGAAGCTTTCTTT. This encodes CASSQDRGNTEAFF.

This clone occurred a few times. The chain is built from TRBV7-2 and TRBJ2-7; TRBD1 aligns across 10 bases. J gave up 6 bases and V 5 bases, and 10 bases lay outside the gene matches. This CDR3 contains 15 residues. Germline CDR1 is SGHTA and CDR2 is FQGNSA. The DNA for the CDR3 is TGTGCCAGCAGCGACAGGGGGCCCCAGCCCCCCGAGCAGTACTTC. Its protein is CASSDRGPQPPEQYF.

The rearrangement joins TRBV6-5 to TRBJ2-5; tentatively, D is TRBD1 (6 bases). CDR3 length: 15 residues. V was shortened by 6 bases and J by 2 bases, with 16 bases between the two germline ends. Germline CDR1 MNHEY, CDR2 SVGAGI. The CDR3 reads CASRYWTVRQETQYF. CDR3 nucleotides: TGTGCCAGCAGATATTGGACAGTGAGACAAGAGACCCAGTACTTC.

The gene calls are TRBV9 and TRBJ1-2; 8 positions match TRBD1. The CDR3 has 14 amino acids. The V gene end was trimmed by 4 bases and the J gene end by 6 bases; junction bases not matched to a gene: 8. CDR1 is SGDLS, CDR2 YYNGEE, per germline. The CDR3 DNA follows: TGTGCCAGCAGCCTGGACAGGGATATGCATGGCTACACCTTC. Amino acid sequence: CASSLDRDMHGYTF.

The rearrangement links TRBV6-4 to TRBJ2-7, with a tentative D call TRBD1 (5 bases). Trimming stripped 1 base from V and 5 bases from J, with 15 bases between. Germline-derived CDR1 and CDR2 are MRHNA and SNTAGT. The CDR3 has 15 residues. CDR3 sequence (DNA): TGTGCCAGCAGTGACTTTCAGCACAGGAATCACGAGCAGTACTTC. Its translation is CASSDFQHRNHEQYF.

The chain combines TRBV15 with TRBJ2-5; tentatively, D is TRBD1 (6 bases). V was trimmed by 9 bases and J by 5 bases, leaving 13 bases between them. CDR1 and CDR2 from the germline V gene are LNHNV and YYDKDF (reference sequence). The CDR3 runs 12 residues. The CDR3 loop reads CATGRTAETQYF. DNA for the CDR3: TGTGCCACGGGGCGGACAGCCGAGACCCAGTACTTC.

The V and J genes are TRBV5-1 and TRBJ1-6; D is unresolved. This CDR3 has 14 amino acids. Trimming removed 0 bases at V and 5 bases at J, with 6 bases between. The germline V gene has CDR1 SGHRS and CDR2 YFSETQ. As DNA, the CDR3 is TGCGCCAGCAGCTTGGTAACAGATAATTCACCCCTCCACTTT. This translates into CASSLVTDNSPLHF.

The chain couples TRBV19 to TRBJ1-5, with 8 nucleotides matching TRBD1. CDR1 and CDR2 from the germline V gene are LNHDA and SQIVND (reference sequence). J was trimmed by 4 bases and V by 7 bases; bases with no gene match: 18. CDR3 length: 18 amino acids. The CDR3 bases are TGTGCCAGTAATCCCGGATCATGGGACAGGCTAGCGAATCAGCCCCAGCATTTT. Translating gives CASNPGSWDRLANQPQHF.

For the CDR3, the DNA is TGCGCCAGCAGCCAAGGGGGGACAGGGAACTATGGCTACACCTTC. This sequence encodes CASSQGGTGNYGYTF. The chain is built from TRBV4-3 and TRBJ1-2, with 9 positions matching TRBD1. Germline CDR1 and CDR2: LGHNA and YSLEER. This CDR3 is built from 15 residues. V lost 1 base and J lost 2; bases outside the gene matches: 2.

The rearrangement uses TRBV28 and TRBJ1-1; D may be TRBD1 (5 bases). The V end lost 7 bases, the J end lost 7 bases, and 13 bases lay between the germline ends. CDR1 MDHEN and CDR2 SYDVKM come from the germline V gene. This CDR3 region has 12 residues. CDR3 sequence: CASTPGLGEAFF. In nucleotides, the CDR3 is TGTGCCAGCACCCCAGGGTTAGGTGAAGCTTTCTTT.

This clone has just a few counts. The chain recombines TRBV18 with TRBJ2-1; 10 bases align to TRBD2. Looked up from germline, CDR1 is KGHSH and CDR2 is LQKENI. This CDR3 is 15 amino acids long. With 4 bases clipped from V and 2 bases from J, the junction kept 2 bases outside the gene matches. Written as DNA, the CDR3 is TGTGCCAGCTCACGAGCGGGAGGGCCCTACAATGAGCAGTTCTTC. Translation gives CASSRAGGPYNEQFF.

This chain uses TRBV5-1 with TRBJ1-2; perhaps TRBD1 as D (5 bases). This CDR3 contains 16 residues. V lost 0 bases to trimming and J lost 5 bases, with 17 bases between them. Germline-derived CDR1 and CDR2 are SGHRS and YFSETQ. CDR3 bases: TGCGCCAGCAGCTTGGGGGGACGCGCTGCGGGGTATGGCTACACCTTC. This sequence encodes CASSLGGRAAGYGYTF.

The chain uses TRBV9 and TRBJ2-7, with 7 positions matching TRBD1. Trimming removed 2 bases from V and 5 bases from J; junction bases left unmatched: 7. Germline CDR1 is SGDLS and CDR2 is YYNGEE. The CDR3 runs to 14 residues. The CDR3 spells CASSVTGIHDEQYF. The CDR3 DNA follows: TGTGCCAGCAGCGTGACAGGGATACACGACGAGCAGTACTTC.

DNA of the CDR3: TGTGCCAGCAGTTCCCACACAAGCTATAATTCACCCCTCCACTTT. Translation gives CASSSHTSYNSPLHF. This sequence joins TRBV28 and TRBJ1-6; no reliable D call. This CDR3 is 15 amino acids long. Germline V CDR1 and CDR2: MDHEN, SYDVKM. The V and J ends lost 4 bases and 3 bases respectively, with 10 bases between them.

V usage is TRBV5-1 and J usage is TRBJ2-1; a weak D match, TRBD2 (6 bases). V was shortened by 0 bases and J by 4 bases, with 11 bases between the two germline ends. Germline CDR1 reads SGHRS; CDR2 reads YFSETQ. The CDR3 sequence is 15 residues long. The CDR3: CASSLGWGDYNEQFF. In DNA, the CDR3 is TGCGCCAGCAGCTTGGGGTGGGGGGATTACAATGAGCAGTTCTTC.

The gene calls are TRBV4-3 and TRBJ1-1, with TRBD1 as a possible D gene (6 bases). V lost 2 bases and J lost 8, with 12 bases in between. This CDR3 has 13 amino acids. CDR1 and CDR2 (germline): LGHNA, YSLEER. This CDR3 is CASSQLLQGEAFF. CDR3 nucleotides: TGCGCCAGCAGCCAACTACTTCAGGGGGAAGCTTTCTTT.

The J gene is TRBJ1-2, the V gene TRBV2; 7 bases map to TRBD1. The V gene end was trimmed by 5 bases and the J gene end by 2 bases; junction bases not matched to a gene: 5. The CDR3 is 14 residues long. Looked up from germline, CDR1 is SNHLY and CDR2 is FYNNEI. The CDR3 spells CASSPPGQNYGYTF. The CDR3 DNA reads TGTGCCAGCAGTCCCCCGGGACAGAACTATGGCTACACCTTC.